This T cell receptor (beta chain) was retrieved from a study of immune heterogeneity within non-small cell lung tumors. About the study: Classification of the tumors gave several squamous cell carcinomas, roughly eleven non-squamous carcinomas and 1 not otherwise specified.

Bulk tumor genomic DNA was the template, and each sample received 550 to 650 ng. Multiple biopsies spaced far apart were taken from each primary tumor during surgery. Patients underwent curative surgery for non-small cell lung cancer (untreated and newly diagnosed). Non-small cell lung cancer patients, newly diagnosed and having surgery with curative intent, served as donors. Amplifying TCR beta CDR3 involved multiplex PCR carried out with 32 V and 13 J primers. TCRdb re-called the multiplex PCR reads with MiXCR, one entry per CDR3 protein. The sample gives approximately 14,000 distinct CDR3 sequences, about 30% of which show up once; less than 5% is in the top ten. Germline lookup yields CDR1 MNHNS and CDR2 SASEGT. Trimming removed 3 bases from V and 2 bases from J; junction bases left unmatched: 2. This CDR3 is 16 amino acids long.

This rearrangement joins TRBV6-1 to TRBJ2-4; 12 bases fit TRBD2. The sequenced sample consisted of lung tumor tissue. The sequence derives from a man in his forties with non-small cell lung cancer. The CDR3 DNA sequence: TGTGCCAGCAGTGACCTAGCGGGAGGGACCAAAAACATTCAGTACTTC. Amino acid sequence: CASSDLAGGTKNIQYF.